A selection of T cell receptor beta chains follows, all from one sample in a study of T cell responses to AZD1222 COVID-19 vaccine. Clones were read by immunoSEQ multiplex PCR, and TCRdb kept only the in-frame ones, dropping some. The sample lists under 200,000 clones, about nine tenths occurring once. Here the sequenced sample was peripheral blood, taken on day 0 of AZD1222 vaccination. The source is an adult in good health. CDR3s include the opening cysteine and the closing phenylalanine or tryptophan. A D gene is named only where the DNA matches it firmly. Clone size is given for some rows only: seen once, a few or many times, or a class if the clone is expanded.

v_call	cdr3_length	clone_size	j_call	d_call	cdr3_nt	cdr3_aa
TRBV6-6	15	-	TRBJ1-2	TRBD1	TGTGCCAGCAGTTATGGCCGGGACAGGGGCTATGGCTACACCTTC	CASSYGRDRGYGYTF
TRBV6-5	15	-	TRBJ2-3	TRBD2	TGTGCCAGCAGCCTAGCGGGGGGTGGCTCAGATACGCAGTATTTT	CASSLAGGGSDTQYF
TRBV12-3/TRBV12-4	13	-	TRBJ1-1	-	TGTGCCAGCAGTTTAATGACAGTCACTGAAGCTTTCTTT	CASSLMTVTEAFF
TRBV3-1/TRBV3-2	15	-	TRBJ2-1	TRBD2	TGTGCCAGCAGCCGAGCGGGGGGCTCGTACAATGAGCAGTTCTTC	CASSRAGGSYNEQFF
TRBV27	17	-	TRBJ1-4	TRBD1	TGTGCCAGCAGTCACGCGGGACAGGGTATTAGAAATGAAAAACTGTTTTTT	CASSHAGQGIRNEKLFF
TRBV7-6	15	-	TRBJ1-4	TRBD1	TGTGCCAGCAGCACCACAGGGGCAACTAATGAAAAACTGTTTTTT	CASSTTGATNEKLFF
TRBV28	15	once	TRBJ2-7	-	TGTGCCAGCTCCTCGGGGCAGGTGACCTCCTACGAGCAGTACTTC	CASSSGQVTSYEQYF
TRBV20-1	15	once	TRBJ1-2	TRBD1	TGCAGTGCTAGTGAACCGGGACAGGGGTTCTATGGCTACACCTTC	CSASEPGQGFYGYTF
TRBV6-2/TRBV6-3	17	few	TRBJ1-3	-	TGTGCCAGCAGTTACTCACCGAATCCGAGCTCTGGAAACACCATATATTTT	CASSYSPNPSSGNTIYF
TRBV28	15	-	TRBJ1-2	-	TGTGCCAGCAGTTCCCCGGGGGGTACCAACTATGGCTACACCTTC	CASSSPGGTNYGYTF
TRBV5-1	15	-	TRBJ2-2	-	TGCGCCAGCAGCTTGGTGCTGGGAAACACCGGGGAGCTGTTTTTT	CASSLVLGNTGELFF
TRBV2	14	-	TRBJ1-5	-	TGTGCCAGCCGCCCCTCCGATAGCAATCAGCCCCAGCATTTT	CASRPSDSNQPQHF
TRBV5-1	14	once	TRBJ1-3	-	TGCGCCAGCAGCCAGGGAACTTTGGGAAACACCATATATTTT	CASSQGTLGNTIYF
TRBV6-1	14	-	TRBJ1-1	TRBD1	TGTGCCAGCCGACAGGGGGCAGGGAACACTGAAGCTTTCTTT	CASRQGAGNTEAFF
TRBV19	14	-	TRBJ2-1	TRBD1	TGTGCCAGTAGTAACCGACAGGGGTACAATGAGCAGTTCTTC	CASSNRQGYNEQFF
TRBV28	14	-	TRBJ1-3	-	TGTGCCAGCAGCGAAAAATTGAGCGGAAACACCATATATTTT	CASSEKLSGNTIYF
TRBV18	16	-	TRBJ1-1	-	TGTGCCAGCTCACCACGGCAGGCGAGTAGTAACACTGAAGCTTTCTTT	CASSPRQASSNTEAFF
TRBV7-8	15	-	TRBJ1-2	TRBD1	TGTGCCAGCAGCTTGGGACAGCTTGCTGGGAGAGGGTACACCTTC	CASSLGQLAGRGYTF
TRBV6-2/TRBV6-3	11	-	TRBJ2-2	-	TGTGCCAGCAGTTACCCCGGGGAGCTGTTTTTT	CASSYPGELFF
TRBV7-2	15	once	TRBJ2-7	-	TGTGCCAGCAGCCCTGTAGTAGGGGGGCCCTACGAGCAGTACTTC	CASSPVVGGPYEQYF
TRBV9	13	-	TRBJ1-1	-	TGTGCCAGCAGCGTAGAAGTATACACTGAAGCTTTCTTT	CASSVEVYTEAFF
TRBV7-2	16	-	TRBJ1-6	-	TGTGCCAGCAGCCGGGCCTTCCTAAGTCTGGGTTCACCCCTCCACTTT	CASSRAFLSLGSPLHF
TRBV28	14	-	TRBJ2-1	-	TGTGCCAGCAGTAGGCCCGCAACGCACAATGAGCAGTTCTTC	CASSRPATHNEQFF
TRBV18	17	-	TRBJ1-3	TRBD1	TGTGCCAGCTCACCACCGGGACAGGGCCCGTCTGGAAACACCATATATTTT	CASSPPGQGPSGNTIYF
TRBV6-2/TRBV6-3	13	-	TRBJ2-1	-	TGTGCCAGCAGTTACACCTACTACAATGAGCAGTTCTTC	CASSYTYYNEQFF
TRBV7-3	13	-	TRBJ1-2	-	TGTGCCAGCAGCCCGACAGGTGTTGATGGCTACACCTTC	CASSPTGVDGYTF
TRBV5-6	15	-	TRBJ2-7	TRBD1	TGTGCCAGCAGCGACCGGGACAGGGGACGCTACGAGCAGTACTTC	CASSDRDRGRYEQYF
TRBV4-2	15	-	TRBJ2-5	TRBD2	TGTGCCAGCAGCCAAGGGACTAGCGGACAAGAGACCCAGTACTTC	CASSQGTSGQETQYF
TRBV19	14	-	TRBJ2-7	-	TGTGCCACCCACGGGTCCCGAACCGGTGGCGAGCAGTACTTC	CATHGSRTGGEQYF
TRBV5-4	14	-	TRBJ1-1	TRBD1	TGTGCCAGCAGGGTGACAGGGTTGAACACTGAAGCTTTCTTT	CASRVTGLNTEAFF
TRBV2	15	-	TRBJ1-3	-	TGTGCCAGCAGTGGGGGCAGGGAAGCAGGAAACACCATATATTTT	CASSGGREAGNTIYF
TRBV28	15	-	TRBJ1-5	TRBD1	TGTGCCAGCAGTTTAGGGACAGGGCTTAGTCGTCCCCAGCATTTT	CASSLGTGLSRPQHF
TRBV4-1	15	-	TRBJ1-6	-	TGCGCCAGCAGCCTCGGACAAGAAGGCCTTTCACCCCTCCACTTT	CASSLGQEGLSPLHF
TRBV2	14	-	TRBJ1-2	-	TGTGCCAGCAGACCCCTTGGGGGCGGCTATGGCTACACCTTC	CASRPLGGGYGYTF
TRBV5-1	14	-	TRBJ2-1	-	TGCGCCACCGGAGCCGGGGGCCCAGGAAATGAGCAGTTCTTC	CATGAGGPGNEQFF
TRBV4-1	16	-	TRBJ2-3	TRBD2	TGCGCCAGCAGCAGGTGGGGTAGCGGGAACACAGATACGCAGTATTTT	CASSRWGSGNTDTQYF
TRBV7-9	15	-	TRBJ1-2	-	TGTGCCAGCAGCTTTCGGTGGGCTGCTAACTATGGCTACACCTTC	CASSFRWAANYGYTF
TRBV7-2	14	-	TRBJ1-2	TRBD1	TGTGCCAGCAGCTTAGTAACAGGGGGGTATGGCTACACCTTC	CASSLVTGGYGYTF
TRBV5-8	14	few	TRBJ1-2	-	TGTGCCAGCAGCTTGCAAGGGGCATTGAGTGGCTACACCTTC	CASSLQGALSGYTF
TRBV2	17	-	TRBJ2-3	TRBD2	TGTGCCAGCAGTGGTTCAGGCGCGGGGGTACCGAGAGATACGCAGTATTTT	CASSGSGAGVPRDTQYF
TRBV7-9	12	-	TRBJ2-3	-	TGTGCCAGCAGGCTGGATGTAGATACGCAGTATTTT	CASRLDVDTQYF
TRBV19	13	-	TRBJ1-4	-	TGTGCCAGCCATGGGAGGTTAGGTGAAAAACTGTTTTTT	CASHGRLGEKLFF
TRBV4-1	14	-	TRBJ1-2	-	TGCGCCAGCAGCGTGCCCAGGGGTAACTATGGCTACACCTTC	CASSVPRGNYGYTF
TRBV5-1	14	-	TRBJ2-2	-	TGCGCCACTGGAATCGGGGTGAACACCGGGGAGCTGTTTTTT	CATGIGVNTGELFF
TRBV27	12	-	TRBJ2-7	-	TGTGCCAGCAGGGGTAGCTCCTACGAGCAGTACTTC	CASRGSSYEQYF
TRBV6-2/TRBV6-3	15	-	TRBJ2-5	-	TGTGCCAGCAGCCCCATAGGGACTCCCCAAGAGACCCAGTACTTC	CASSPIGTPQETQYF
TRBV20-1	11	-	TRBJ2-3	TRBD1	TGCAGTGCTCCTTCAGGGGGAACGCAGTATTTT	CSAPSGGTQYF
TRBV6-5	12	-	TRBJ1-2	-	TGTGCCAGCGGGGCGGAGTTGGAGGTCTACACCTTC	CASGAELEVYTF
TRBV10-3	16	-	TRBJ1-6	TRBD1	TGTGCCATCAGCAGCATAGGGACAGGGACTGATTCACCCCTCCACTTT	CAISSIGTGTDSPLHF
TRBV27	14	-	TRBJ1-1	-	TGTGCCAGCAGTACTGGCACCACGAACACTGAAGCTTTCTTT	CASSTGTTNTEAFF
TRBV5-6	14	-	TRBJ2-7	-	TGTGCCAGCAGTCTAACAGGAAACTCCTACGAGCAGTACTTC	CASSLTGNSYEQYF
TRBV4-1	15	-	TRBJ1-2	TRBD1	TGCGCCAGCAGCCGTTCGACAGGGCGGAACTATGGCTACACCTTC	CASSRSTGRNYGYTF